A selection of T cell receptor beta chains follows, all from one sample in a study of blood T cell repertoires in COVID-19. Produced via immunoSEQ multiplex PCR; TCRdb's table is partial and in-frame only. The sample shows around 13,000 clones, 65% to 90% of them seen only once. Material for sequencing was peripheral blood. The receptor set was obtained from a man in his forties or fifties with active or convalescent COVID-19. CDR3s leave out the opening cysteine and the closing phenylalanine or tryptophan. The D gene is left open where the match is weak.

TRBV4-2,TRBD1,ASSQTGVYGYT
TRBV6-5,TRBD1,ASGAGGHGYT
TRBV5-1,TRBD2,ASSLGALAGGLVTGELF
TRBV6-4,TRBD1,ASSENAVRDSTGELF
TRBV28,.,ASSSISQASPWGSPLH
TRBV24-1,.,ATSDLSGDQETQY
TRBV7-2,.,ASSPGGTASYEQY
TRBV12-2,.,ASLSRQGFSYEQY
TRBV7-3,TRBD2,ASSPENGGTYEQY
TRBV11-2,.,ASSPPGTYEQY
TRBV18,TRBD1,ASSPQGASNTGELF
TRBV18,TRBD2,ASSQSFAGGNSGRADTGELF
TRBV24-1,.,ATSGSSGANVLT
TRBV7-8,.,ASSDWTAGELF
TRBV6-2/TRBV6-3,.,ASSELNSRLQF
TRBV28,TRBD2,ASSRAGAHTDTQY
TRBV6-2/TRBV6-3,.,ASSPYVRQPQH
TRBV7-8,.,ASSLFQGPSYEQY
TRBV18,.,ASSPIRSGNQPQH
TRBV7-2,.,ASSLNRLPDTQY
TRBV29-1,.,SVVISSTYGYT
TRBV6-2/TRBV6-3,.,ASSRRGADSNQPQH
TRBV6-5,TRBD1,ASKPGQGYNEQF
TRBV7-2,.,ASSSLGRSVNEQF
TRBV3-1/TRBV3-2,TRBD1,ASSQDNWDRNGYT
TRBV5-1,.,ASSLGSGAGTEAF
TRBV5-4,TRBD1,ASSPGTGDYGYT
TRBV7-2,.,ASSLEGGALSYEQY
TRBV2,TRBD2,ASSPLSGGPYEQY
TRBV9,TRBD1,ASSLGTGSKNIQY
TRBV7-9,.,ASSGPVETQY
TRBV3-1/TRBV3-2,TRBD2,ASSQANIAGKDTQY
TRBV2,.,ASSRQDLKNTEAF
TRBV2,.,ASSEGGVAKNIQY
TRBV12-5,.,ASGPGSHTQY
TRBV9,TRBD2,ASSVWSSGGTGELF
TRBV6-6,.,ASRRPEGDIYGYT
TRBV29-1,.,SVAGKVRGETQY
TRBV27,TRBD1,ASRGEYRGKAF